Sequencing of this T cell receptor (beta chain) was carried out in a study of vaccination effects on CD4 cells after COVID-19. The study, taken as a whole, reports: Clones from infection and from vaccination both contracted markedly late after vaccination.

This CDR3 contains 13 residues. Germline CDR1 is SGHRS and CDR2 is YFSETQ. J was trimmed by 8 bases and V by 3 bases; bases with no gene match: 6. The protocol was immunoSEQ multiplex PCR, while the TCRdb copy is restricted to in-frame clones and leaves out a portion. Of about 47,000 clones in the sample, 70% to 80% were seen once. Subsequent to 10 days of culture, CD4+ T cells were isolated. In regard to this clone: Its antigen remains unidentified.

Specimen: CD4+ T cells from PBMCs cultured without peptide, collected before COVID-19 vaccination. This receptor was identified in a human donor who had a prior SARS-CoV-2 infection. V usage is TRBV5-1 and J usage is TRBJ1-2; 8 bases match TRBD1. In nucleotides, the CDR3 is TGCGCCAGCAGCTGGATGGACAGGGCCGGCTACACCTTC. Its translation: CASSWMDRAGYTF. Full variable domain (rest looked up from reference TRBV5-1 and TRBJ1-2): KAGVTQTPRYLIKTRGQQVTLSCSPISGHRSVSWYQQTPGQGLQFLFEYFSETQRNKGNFPGRFSGRQFSNSRSEMNVSTLELGDSALYLCASSWMDRAGYTFGSGTRLTVV.